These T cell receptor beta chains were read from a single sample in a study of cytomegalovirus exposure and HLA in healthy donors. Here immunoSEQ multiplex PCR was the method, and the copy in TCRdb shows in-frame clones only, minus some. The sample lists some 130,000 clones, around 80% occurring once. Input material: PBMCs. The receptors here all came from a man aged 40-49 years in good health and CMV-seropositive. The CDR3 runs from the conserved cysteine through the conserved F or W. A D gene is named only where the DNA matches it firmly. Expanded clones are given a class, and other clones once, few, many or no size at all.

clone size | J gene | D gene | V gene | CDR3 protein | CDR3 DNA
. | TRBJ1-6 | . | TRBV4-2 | CASSQEQVVGSPLHF | TGTGCCAGCAGCCAAGAGCAGGTGGTGGGTTCACCCCTCCACTTT
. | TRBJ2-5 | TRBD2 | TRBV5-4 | CASSLGLAGGPNGEQYF | TGTGCCAGCAGCTTGGGACTAGCGGGAGGGCCCAATGGGGAACAGTACTTC
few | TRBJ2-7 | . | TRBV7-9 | CASSLVGWEDPTYEQYF | TGTGCCAGCAGCTTAGTAGGGTGGGAGGACCCAACCTACGAGCAGTACTTC
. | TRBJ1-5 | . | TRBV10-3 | CAIRQGDYSNQPQHF | TGTGCCATCAGACAAGGGGACTATAGCAATCAGCCCCAGCATTTT
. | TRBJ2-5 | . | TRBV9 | CASSARGLETQYF | TGTGCCAGCAGCGCCAGGGGTTTGGAGACCCAGTACTTC
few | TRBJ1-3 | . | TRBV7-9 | CASSFYPRTDSGNTIYF | TGTGCCAGCAGCTTTTACCCCCGGACTGACTCTGGAAACACCATATATTTT
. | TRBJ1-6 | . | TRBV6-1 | CASSESSWGRDNSPLHF | TGTGCCAGCAGTGAATCTTCCTGGGGGCGGGATAATTCACCCCTCCACTTT
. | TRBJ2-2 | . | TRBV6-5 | CASSYSRVGELFF | TGTGCCAGCAGTTACTCGAGAGTCGGGGAGCTGTTTTTT
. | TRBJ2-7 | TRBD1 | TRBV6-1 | CASSEAAGGSYEQYF | TGTGCCAGCAGTGAAGCAGCAGGGGGCTCCTACGAGCAGTACTTC
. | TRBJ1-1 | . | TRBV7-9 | CASSLIGGVMNTEAFF | TGTGCCAGCAGCTTGATTGGGGGGGTCATGAACACTGAAGCTTTCTTT
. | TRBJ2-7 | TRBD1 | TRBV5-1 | CASSTRTGSYEQYF | TGCGCCAGCAGCACTAGGACAGGGAGCTACGAGCAGTACTTC